This paragraph reports one TCR beta chain. The sample belongs to a study of blood T cell repertoires in COVID-19. Study overall: PBMCs, B-cell-depleted T cells, or T cells were the source of the cDNA or gDNA that made up the material.

Produced via immunoSEQ multiplex PCR; TCRdb's table is partial and in-frame only. The table has some 260,000 clones, around nine tenths seen once. V was trimmed by 3 bases and J by 5 bases, leaving 7 bases between them. Germline V gives CDR1 KGHSH, CDR2 LQKENI. The CDR3 runs 12 residues. The chain employs TRBV18 and TRBJ2-5, with D hard to call. Input material: peripheral blood. The clonotype comes from a woman aged 40 to 49 who had recovered from COVID-19. The CDR3 nucleotides read TGTGCCAGCTCACCTTACGGGGAGACCCAGTACTTC. This sequence encodes CASSPYGETQYF. The full variable domain, its missing parts supplied by reference TRBV18 and TRBJ2-5, is NAGVMQNPRHLVRRRGQEARLRCSPMKGHSHVYWYRQLPEEGLKFMVYLQKENIIDESGMPKERFSAEFPKEGPSILRIQQVVRGDSAAYFCASSPYGETQYFGPGTRLLVL.